The rows below give T cell receptor beta chains drawn from one sample of a study of spatial heterogeneity in lung cancer. Via MiXCR, TCRdb re-called the 5' RACE reads, giving one row per CDR3 protein. There are 90,000 to 95,000 distinct CDR3 sequences in the sample; about an eighth occur only once, and just over 40% lies in the top ten. The sample here was PBMCs, taken at surgery. All receptors derive from a male donor with early-stage non-small cell lung cancer. CDR3s include the opening cysteine and the closing phenylalanine or tryptophan. D genes are given only for firm matches. Clone sizes are given selectively: once, few, many, or a class where the clone is expanded.

.,many,TRBV29-1,TRBJ2-5,CSALLSGRETQYF,TGCAGCGCCCTCCTCTCAGGGAGAGAGACCCAGTACTTC
TRBD1,many,TRBV6-2/TRBV6-3,TRBJ2-1,CASSFLGQANEQFF,TGTGCCAGCAGTTTCCTCGGACAGGCAAATGAGCAGTTCTTC
TRBD1,few,TRBV7-6,TRBJ1-4,CASSWDSNNEKLFF,TGTGCCAGCAGTTGGGACAGTAATAATGAAAAACTGTTTTTT
.,.,TRBV7-9,TRBJ2-5,CASSLYRREQETQYF,TGTGCCAGCAGCTTGTACCGCCGGGAGCAAGAGACCCAGTACTTC
.,.,TRBV7-8,TRBJ2-7,CASSLLAVSSYEQYF,TGTGCCAGCAGCTTATTGGCAGTTAGCTCCTACGAGCAGTACTTC
.,few,TRBV7-9,TRBJ1-5,CASSLLAGDQPQHF,TGTGCCAGCAGCTTATTAGCCGGAGATCAGCCCCAGCATTTT
.,many,TRBV5-1,TRBJ2-2,CASTDYEELFF,TGCGCCAGCACGGACTACGAGGAGCTGTTTTTT
.,few,TRBV30,TRBJ1-2,CAWTKAPENYGYTF,TGTGCCTGGACCAAGGCGCCTGAGAACTATGGCTACACCTTC
.,many,TRBV5-1,TRBJ1-1,CASSFGGVGTEAFF,TGCGCCAGCAGCTTCGGGGGAGTTGGCACTGAAGCTTTCTTT
.,.,TRBV20-1,TRBJ2-4,CSASDSTRPNKNIQYF,TGCAGTGCGTCAGACAGCACGCGACCCAACAAAAACATTCAGTACTTC
.,few,TRBV19,TRBJ2-5,CASSITVQETQYF,TGTGCCAGTAGTATAACAGTCCAAGAGACCCAGTACTTC
TRBD1,few,TRBV10-3,TRBJ2-3,CAISETGGEIDTQYF,TGTGCCATCAGTGAGACAGGGGGCGAGATAGATACGCAGTATTTT
.,many,TRBV29-1,TRBJ2-3,CSVEVSNGDTQYF,TGCAGCGTTGAAGTCTCGAACGGGGATACGCAGTATTTT
.,.,TRBV7-2,TRBJ2-2,CASSRTANTGELFF,TGTGCCAGCAGCAGGACAGCGAACACCGGGGAGCTGTTTTTT
.,few,TRBV5-1,TRBJ2-5,CASSLLGSPQETQYF,TGCGCCAGCAGCTTGCTTGGCAGCCCACAAGAGACCCAGTACTTC
TRBD1,few,TRBV11-1,TRBJ2-5,CASSSREDRVKETQYF,TGTGCCAGCAGCTCGAGAGAGGACAGGGTCAAGGAGACCCAGTACTTC
TRBD1,few,TRBV20-1,TRBJ1-4,CSAKVTGGLEKLFF,TGCAGTGCTAAAGTGACAGGGGGCCTTGAAAAACTGTTTTTT
.,few,TRBV14,TRBJ1-6,CASSPTNRLNSPLHF,TGTGCCAGCAGCCCCACCAACCGGCTTAATTCACCCCTCCACTTT
TRBD1,.,TRBV6-2/TRBV6-3,TRBJ1-5,CASSTDRVSNQPQHF,TGTGCCAGCAGTACGGACAGGGTTAGCAATCAGCCCCAGCATTTT
.,many,TRBV9,TRBJ2-7,CASSVADAVPYEQYF,TGTGCCAGCAGCGTAGCTGATGCGGTACCCTACGAGCAGTACTTC
TRBD1,many,TRBV11-3,TRBJ2-1,CASSLAGGATNEQFF,TGTGCCAGCAGCTTAGCAGGGGGCGCAACGAATGAGCAGTTCTTC
.,many,TRBV28,TRBJ2-2,CASSSIRGDTGELFF,TGTGCCAGCAGTTCGATCCGGGGCGACACCGGGGAGCTGTTTTTT
.,.,TRBV30,TRBJ1-2,CAWSYGTGNYGYTF,TGTGCCTGGAGTTATGGGACCGGTAACTATGGCTACACCTTC
.,.,TRBV27,TRBJ1-5,CASSSLGQPQHF,TGTGCCAGCAGTTCCCTAGGTCAGCCCCAGCATTTT
.,.,TRBV3-2,TRBJ1-1,CASSHSSKEQAFF,TGTGCCAGCAGCCATAGTTCCAAGGAGCAAGCTTTCTTT
.,few,TRBV6-6,TRBJ2-7,CASRPPRRELGYEQYF,TGTGCCAGCAGACCCCCGCGCCGGGAGCTAGGATACGAGCAGTACTTC
TRBD2,.,TRBV10-3,TRBJ2-5,CAISGTSGSQETQYF,TGTGCCATCAGTGGGACTAGCGGATCACAAGAGACCCAGTACTTC
TRBD2,few,TRBV10-3,TRBJ2-2,CAISEAGGPGELFF,TGTGCCATCAGTGAGGCGGGAGGCCCCGGGGAGCTGTTTTTT
TRBD1,.,TRBV25-1,TRBJ2-4,CASSEPGQGAKNIQYF,TGTGCCAGCAGTGAACCGGGACAGGGAGCCAAAAACATTCAGTACTTC
.,.,TRBV27,TRBJ2-3,CASWRGTDTQYF,TGTGCCAGCTGGAGGGGGACAGATACGCAGTATTTT
TRBD2,few,TRBV7-3,TRBJ2-7,CASSSLAGYEQYF,TGTGCCAGCAGCTCACTAGCGGGCTACGAGCAGTACTTC
.,.,TRBV15,TRBJ1-4,CATSSREGRLREKLFF,TGTGCCACCAGCAGTAGGGAGGGCCGACTGAGGGAAAAACTGTTTTTT
.,.,TRBV7-2,TRBJ2-3,CASTSADTQYF,TGTGCCAGCACTTCGGCAGATACGCAGTATTTT
.,few,TRBV7-5,TRBJ2-2,CISVPELKKLPGQGSAGELFF,.
.,many,TRBV7-2,TRBJ2-1,CASSFQRDNEQFF,TGTGCCAGCAGCTTCCAACGGGACAATGAGCAGTTCTTC
.,.,TRBV6-2/TRBV6-3,TRBJ2-4,CASSYSGAQSENIQYF,TGTGCCAGCAGTTACTCAGGGGCCCAATCTGAAAACATTCAGTACTTC
TRBD1,.,TRBV6-6,TRBJ1-6,CASSYNGQGAYSPLHF,TGTGCCAGCAGTTATAACGGACAGGGGGCCTATTCACCCCTCCACTTT
.,many,TRBV5-1,TRBJ2-3,CASSLAQPTDTQYF,TGCGCCAGCAGCTTGGCCCAGCCCACAGATACGCAGTATTTT
.,few,TRBV5-1,TRBJ2-7,CASSLYSGPRDEQYF,TGCGCCAGCAGCTTGTACAGTGGCCCGAGGGACGAGCAGTACTTC
TRBD1,.,TRBV7-2,TRBJ2-5,CASSRSGQGETQYF,TGTGCCAGCAGCCGCAGTGGACAGGGGGAGACCCAGTACTTC
TRBD1,many,TRBV18,TRBJ2-7,CASSPGQVSYEQYF,TGTGCCAGCTCACCCGGACAGGTCTCCTACGAGCAGTACTTC
.,.,TRBV27,TRBJ2-2,CASSWGARTGELFF,TGTGCCAGCAGTTGGGGGGCGCGAACCGGGGAGCTGTTTTTT
TRBD1,.,TRBV7-9,TRBJ1-4,CASGSQGVVEKLFF,TGTGCCAGCGGGAGTCAGGGGGTCGTAGAAAAACTGTTTTTT
.,many,TRBV29-1,TRBJ1-1,CSVEGRFVTEAFF,TGCAGCGTTGAAGGTCGGTTTGTCACTGAAGCTTTCTTT
.,few,TRBV9,TRBJ2-1,CASSVGGMHEQFF,TGTGCCAGCAGCGTAGGGGGTATGCATGAGCAGTTCTTC
.,few,TRBV28,TRBJ1-3,CASSFWGNTIYF,TGTGCCAGCAGTTTCTGGGGAAACACCATATATTTT
TRBD2,many,TRBV28,TRBJ2-6,CASSLPGLASGANVLTF,TGTGCCAGCAGCCTTCCGGGACTAGCTTCTGGGGCCAACGTCCTGACTTTC
TRBD1,many,TRBV20-1,TRBJ1-2,CSAQGTGISGYTF,TGCAGTGCCCAGGGGACAGGGATTAGCGGCTACACCTTC
.,.,TRBV29-1,TRBJ1-1,CSVFAAGDTEAFF,TGCAGCGTTTTTGCGGCAGGTGACACTGAAGCTTTCTTT
TRBD2,few,TRBV27,TRBJ2-3,CASSVTGTRPGTQYF,TGTGCCAGCAGTGTCACCGGGACTAGGCCGGGTACGCAGTATTTT
.,many,TRBV7-9,TRBJ2-7,CASSLLGTYEQYF,TGTGCCAGCAGCTTATTAGGGACCTACGAGCAGTACTTC
TRBD1,.,TRBV10-3,TRBJ2-3,CAISESTGTRRWQYF,TGTGCCATCAGTGAGTCGACAGGGACCCGCCGATGGCAGTATTTT
.,many,TRBV29-1,TRBJ2-1,CSVYGTPSEQFF,TGCAGCGTTTACGGGACTCCTAGTGAGCAGTTCTTC
.,.,TRBV12-3/TRBV12-4,TRBJ1-1,CASSPRQAMNTEAFF,TGTGCCAGCAGTCCGCGACAGGCCATGAACACTGAAGCTTTCTTT
TRBD2,few,TRBV12-3/TRBV12-4,TRBJ2-5,CASSFSSSGEETQYF,TGTGCCAGCAGCTTTTCCTCGAGCGGGGAAGAGACCCAGTACTTC